These T cell receptor beta chains were read from a single sample in a study of cytomegalovirus exposure and HLA in healthy donors. Using immunoSEQ multiplex PCR, the repertoire was profiled, and TCRdb retains in-frame clones only, with some absent. This table holds nearly 200,000 clones, approximately 78% found once. The sample consisted of PBMCs. Source of these receptors: a woman between 50 and 59 years old in good health and CMV-seropositive. Both conserved end residues are part of each CDR3. D genes are given only for firm matches. Clone size, where shown, is once, few, many, or a class for clones that have expanded.

CDR3 protein: CASSPVTSESAGANVLTF
CDR3 DNA: TGTGCCAGCTCACCAGTGACGAGCGAGAGTGCTGGGGCCAACGTCCTGACTTTC
J gene: TRBJ2-6
D gene: NA
V gene: TRBV18
clone size: once

CDR3 protein: CASSLVPGQQQFF
CDR3 DNA: TGTGCCAGCAGCTTAGTTCCGGGACAGCAGCAGTTCTTC
J gene: TRBJ2-1
D gene: TRBD1
V gene: TRBV7-2
clone size: NA

CDR3 protein: CASSPGQGPSNYGYTF
CDR3 DNA: TGTGCCAGCTCACCGGGACAGGGACCATCTAACTATGGCTACACCTTC
J gene: TRBJ1-2
D gene: TRBD1
V gene: TRBV18
clone size: NA

CDR3 protein: CASSGTRSDEQYF
CDR3 DNA: TGTGCCAGCAGTGGGACTAGATCAGACGAGCAGTACTTC
J gene: TRBJ2-7
D gene: TRBD2
V gene: TRBV25-1
clone size: once

CDR3 protein: CASSLGGGSYNEQFF
CDR3 DNA: TGTGCCAGCAGCTTAGGGGGGGGGTCATACAATGAGCAGTTCTTC
J gene: TRBJ2-1
D gene: TRBD2
V gene: TRBV7-8
clone size: NA

CDR3 protein: CAISDPGQGASGNTIYF
CDR3 DNA: TGTGCCATCAGTGATCCGGGACAGGGGGCCTCTGGAAACACCATATATTTT
J gene: TRBJ1-3
D gene: TRBD1
V gene: TRBV10-3
clone size: NA

CDR3 protein: CASSFSVYEQYF
CDR3 DNA: TGTGCCAGCAGCTTCAGCGTATACGAGCAGTACTTC
J gene: TRBJ2-7
D gene: NA
V gene: TRBV7-2
clone size: NA

CDR3 protein: CASSNDREAFF
CDR3 DNA: TGTGCCAGTAGTAACGACAGGGAAGCTTTCTTT
J gene: TRBJ1-1
D gene: NA
V gene: TRBV19
clone size: NA

CDR3 protein: CASSIEAHRPGNTIYF
CDR3 DNA: TGTGCCAGTAGTATAGAGGCACATCGCCCTGGAAACACCATATATTTT
J gene: TRBJ1-3
D gene: NA
V gene: TRBV19
clone size: NA

CDR3 protein: CSVGGQAGETQYF
CDR3 DNA: TGCAGCGTGGGGGGACAGGCCGGAGAGACCCAGTACTTC
J gene: TRBJ2-5
D gene: TRBD1
V gene: TRBV29-1
clone size: NA

CDR3 protein: CASSLSLYTEAFF
CDR3 DNA: TGTGCCAGCAGTTTATCACTGTACACTGAAGCTTTCTTT
J gene: TRBJ1-1
D gene: NA
V gene: TRBV28
clone size: NA

CDR3 protein: CSAAYSGDEKLFF
CDR3 DNA: TGCAGCGCCGCGTATTCAGGGGATGAAAAACTGTTTTTT
J gene: TRBJ1-4
D gene: NA
V gene: TRBV29-1
clone size: NA

CDR3 protein: CASSYRQRLTDTQYF
CDR3 DNA: TGTGCCAGCAGCTACCGACAGCGCCTCACAGATACGCAGTATTTT
J gene: TRBJ2-3
D gene: NA
V gene: TRBV5-6
clone size: NA

CDR3 protein: CASSPPGLAVYNEQFF
CDR3 DNA: TGTGCCAGCTCACCTCCGGGACTAGCGGTCTACAATGAGCAGTTCTTC
J gene: TRBJ2-1
D gene: TRBD2
V gene: TRBV18
clone size: NA

CDR3 protein: CAGSRSVPGVSKLFF
CDR3 DNA: TGTGCCGGCAGCCGGTCAGTCCCAGGGGTTTCCAAACTGTTTTTT
J gene: TRBJ1-4
D gene: NA
V gene: TRBV7-8
clone size: once

CDR3 protein: CASSPGTSGGVQVEETQYF
CDR3 DNA: TGTGCCAGCAGCCCCGGGACTAGCGGGGGGGTACAGGTGGAAGAGACCCAGTACTTC
J gene: TRBJ2-5
D gene: TRBD2
V gene: TRBV11-3
clone size: once

CDR3 protein: CASSHSPPGANVLTF
CDR3 DNA: TGTGCCAGCAGCCACAGTCCTCCTGGGGCCAACGTCCTGACTTTC
J gene: TRBJ2-6
D gene: NA
V gene: TRBV14
clone size: NA

CDR3 protein: CASSQPGQLSGANVLTF
CDR3 DNA: TGCGCCAGCAGCCAACCGGGACAGCTCTCTGGGGCCAACGTCCTGACTTTC
J gene: TRBJ2-6
D gene: TRBD1
V gene: TRBV4-1
clone size: NA

CDR3 protein: CASTPGQGALGANVLTF
CDR3 DNA: TGTGCCAGTACCCCGGGACAGGGGGCGCTAGGGGCCAACGTCCTGACTTTC
J gene: TRBJ2-6
D gene: TRBD1
V gene: TRBV19
clone size: NA

CDR3 protein: CASSVQGNTGELFF
CDR3 DNA: TGCGCCAGCAGCGTACAGGGGAACACCGGGGAGCTGTTTTTT
J gene: TRBJ2-2
D gene: NA
V gene: TRBV5-1
clone size: NA

CDR3 protein: CSVPGQGQNEKLFF
CDR3 DNA: TGCAGCGTTCCGGGACAGGGCCAGAATGAAAAACTGTTTTTT
J gene: TRBJ1-4
D gene: TRBD1
V gene: TRBV29-1
clone size: few

CDR3 protein: CASSLRGRNEQFF
CDR3 DNA: TGTGCCAGCAGCTTAAGGGGTAGGAATGAGCAGTTCTTC
J gene: TRBJ2-1
D gene: NA
V gene: TRBV11-2
clone size: NA

CDR3 protein: CASSSALQGAGDTQYF
CDR3 DNA: TGTGCCAGCAGCTCAGCCTTACAGGGGGCGGGAGATACGCAGTATTTT
J gene: TRBJ2-3
D gene: TRBD1
V gene: TRBV7-2
clone size: NA

CDR3 protein: CASSEASGDADTQYF
CDR3 DNA: TGCGCCAGCAGTGAAGCTAGCGGGGATGCAGATACGCAGTATTTT
J gene: TRBJ2-3
D gene: TRBD2
V gene: TRBV10-2
clone size: NA

CDR3 protein: CASSDQTGNYGYTF
CDR3 DNA: TGCGCCAGCAGCGATCAGACTGGGAACTATGGCTACACCTTC
J gene: TRBJ1-2
D gene: NA
V gene: TRBV5-1
clone size: NA

CDR3 protein: CASSPWDRGWTDTQYF
CDR3 DNA: TGTGCCAGCAGTCCATGGGACAGGGGGTGGACAGATACGCAGTATTTT
J gene: TRBJ2-3
D gene: TRBD1
V gene: TRBV2
clone size: NA

CDR3 protein: CASSGIYEQYF
CDR3 DNA: TGTGCCAGCAGCGGTATCTACGAGCAGTACTTC
J gene: TRBJ2-7
D gene: NA
V gene: TRBV2
clone size: NA

CDR3 protein: CASSFRGGSLDEQFF
CDR3 DNA: TGTGCCAGCAGCTTTAGGGGCGGATCTCTCGATGAGCAGTTCTTC
J gene: TRBJ2-1
D gene: NA
V gene: TRBV13
clone size: NA

CDR3 protein: CASRVAGGLDTQYF
CDR3 DNA: TGTGCCAGCAGAGTAGCGGGGGGGCTGGATACGCAGTATTTT
J gene: TRBJ2-3
D gene: TRBD2
V gene: TRBV7-2
clone size: NA

CDR3 protein: CSVAATSGHDPRQETQYF
CDR3 DNA: TGCAGCGTTGCGGCCACTAGCGGCCACGACCCCCGCCAAGAGACCCAGTACTTC
J gene: TRBJ2-5
D gene: TRBD2
V gene: TRBV29-1
clone size: once

CDR3 protein: CAWSVISGSGTDTQYF
CDR3 DNA: TGTGCCTGGAGTGTCATTAGCGGGAGTGGCACAGATACGCAGTATTTT
J gene: TRBJ2-3
D gene: TRBD2
V gene: TRBV30
clone size: few

CDR3 protein: CASSIDPGGAGNQPQHF
CDR3 DNA: TGTGCCAGCAGTATTGACCCAGGGGGCGCGGGCAATCAGCCCCAGCATTTT
J gene: TRBJ1-5
D gene: TRBD1
V gene: TRBV27
clone size: NA

CDR3 protein: CASSDSWGGEQYF
CDR3 DNA: TGTGCCAGCAGTGACTCGTGGGGGGGCGAGCAGTACTTC
J gene: TRBJ2-7
D gene: TRBD2
V gene: TRBV6-4
clone size: few

CDR3 protein: CASSSGSLEFEQFF
CDR3 DNA: TGTGCCAGCTCTAGCGGGAGTCTAGAGTTTGAGCAGTTCTTC
J gene: TRBJ2-1
D gene: TRBD2
V gene: TRBV27
clone size: NA

CDR3 protein: CASSFLGLQETQYF
CDR3 DNA: TGTGCCAGCAGTTTCTTGGGACTGCAAGAGACCCAGTACTTC
J gene: TRBJ2-5
D gene: NA
V gene: TRBV27
clone size: NA

CDR3 protein: CASSYAGDEQFF
CDR3 DNA: TGTGCCAGCAGTTATGCGGGGGATGAGCAGTTCTTC
J gene: TRBJ2-1
D gene: TRBD2
V gene: TRBV6-5
clone size: NA

CDR3 protein: CASSGTPNYGYTF
CDR3 DNA: TGTGCCAGCAGTGGGACACCCAACTATGGCTACACCTTC
J gene: TRBJ1-2
D gene: NA
V gene: TRBV28
clone size: NA

CDR3 protein: CSVLQAMNTEAFF
CDR3 DNA: TGCAGCGTCCTACAGGCCATGAACACTGAAGCTTTCTTT
J gene: TRBJ1-1
D gene: NA
V gene: TRBV29-1
clone size: NA

CDR3 protein: CASSFRAGAIEQYF
CDR3 DNA: TGTGCCAGCAGTTTCAGAGCGGGAGCTATCGAGCAGTACTTC
J gene: TRBJ2-7
D gene: TRBD2
V gene: TRBV27
clone size: NA

CDR3 protein: CASSGGPALREQFF
CDR3 DNA: TGTGCCAGCAGTGGCGGGCCAGCCCTCAGGGAGCAGTTCTTC
J gene: TRBJ2-1
D gene: NA
V gene: TRBV27
clone size: NA

CDR3 protein: CAAIPLFYF
CDR3 DNA: TGTGCTGCGATTCCTCTCTTCTACTTC
J gene: TRBJ2-7
D gene: NA
V gene: TRBV7-6
clone size: NA

CDR3 protein: CASSSTDRAHQPQHF
CDR3 DNA: TGTGCCAGCAGTTCAACAGACAGGGCGCATCAGCCCCAGCATTTT
J gene: TRBJ1-5
D gene: TRBD1
V gene: TRBV6-1
clone size: NA

CDR3 protein: CASRPDRDTGELFF
CDR3 DNA: TGTGCCAGCAGGCCCGACAGGGACACCGGGGAGCTGTTTTTT
J gene: TRBJ2-2
D gene: TRBD1
V gene: TRBV6-5
clone size: NA

CDR3 protein: CASSATGTNEKLFF
CDR3 DNA: TGTGCCAGCAGTGCAACCGGGACTAATGAAAAACTGTTTTTT
J gene: TRBJ1-4
D gene: NA
V gene: TRBV6-6
clone size: few

CDR3 protein: CASSVYRDNGYTF
CDR3 DNA: TGCGCCAGCAGTGTCTACAGGGACAATGGCTACACCTTC
J gene: TRBJ1-2
D gene: NA
V gene: TRBV10-2
clone size: NA

CDR3 protein: CASSAGSYEQYF
CDR3 DNA: TGCGCCAGCAGTGCGGGGAGCTACGAGCAGTACTTC
J gene: TRBJ2-7
D gene: NA
V gene: TRBV10-1
clone size: NA

CDR3 protein: CASSQTGQRAKNSQYF
CDR3 DNA: TGCGCCAGCAGCCAAACTGGACAGAGAGCCAAAAACAGTCAGTACTTC
J gene: TRBJ2-4
D gene: NA
V gene: TRBV4-1
clone size: NA